This is a list of T cell receptor beta chains from one sample in a study of blood T cell repertoires in COVID-19. Using immunoSEQ multiplex PCR, the repertoire was profiled, and TCRdb retains in-frame clones only, with some absent. Here the sample spans approximately 150,000 clones, around 87% being singletons. The sample was peripheral blood. The receptors were sampled from a woman in her sixties or seventies with active COVID-19. Each CDR3 is given with its conserved first and last residue. Fields, in order: clone size, D gene, V gene, J gene, CDR3 DNA, CDR3 protein. The D gene is left open where the match is weak. Clone size is not always given. Where it is, it says once, few, many or a class for expanded clones.

>.|.|TRBV9|TRBJ2-1
TGTGCCAGCAGCGTAAACCCTTTGCCGGATGAGCAGTTCTTC
CASSVNPLPDEQFF
>.|TRBD2|TRBV5-5|TRBJ2-7
TGTGCCAGCAGCTTGCTCCTAGCGGGAGGAGACTACGAGCAGTACTTC
CASSLLLAGGDYEQYF
>.|TRBD1|TRBV5-6|TRBJ2-3
TGTGCCAGCAGCTTCAGGACAGGGGGAGCAGATACGCAGTATTTT
CASSFRTGGADTQYF
>.|TRBD1|TRBV18|TRBJ1-2
TGTGCCAGCTCCGGGAGTGACAGGGTATATGGCTACACCTTC
CASSGSDRVYGYTF
>.|.|TRBV6-4|TRBJ2-1
TGTGCCAGCAGCTCCGGAGTCTACAATGAGCAGTTCTTC
CASSSGVYNEQFF
>.|TRBD1|TRBV6-5|TRBJ1-1
TGTGCCAGCGTAGACAGGGTAGGCACTGAAGCTTTCTTT
CASVDRVGTEAFF
>.|.|TRBV5-1|TRBJ2-1
TGCGCCAGCAGCTTGGTCCCAGCGGGCGGTTACAATGAGCAGTTCTTC
CASSLVPAGGYNEQFF
>.|.|TRBV6-5|TRBJ2-3
TGTGCCAGCAGTTATGGTCGAGGGAGGTCAGATACGCAGTATTTT
CASSYGRGRSDTQYF
>once|.|TRBV5-1|TRBJ2-6
TGCGCCAGCAGCTCGGACACGCGATCTGGGGCCAACGTCCTGACTTTC
CASSSDTRSGANVLTF
>.|.|TRBV4-3|TRBJ2-3
TGCGCCAGCAGCCAAGAGCGGGACCACGGGGTGACAGATACGCAGTATTTT
CASSQERDHGVTDTQYF
>.|.|TRBV2|TRBJ2-5
TGTGCCAGCAGCGATTTCACGGTCGGGACCCAGTACTTC
CASSDFTVGTQYF
>.|TRBD2|TRBV6-2/TRBV6-3|TRBJ2-1
TGTGCCAGCAGTAGTCTTCCGACTAGCGGATACAATGAGCAGTTCTTC
CASSSLPTSGYNEQFF
>.|TRBD2|TRBV28|TRBJ2-7
TGTGCCAGCAACAACGGCTACATGAGGGGAGGGAACGAGCAGTACTTC
CASNNGYMRGGNEQYF
>.|.|TRBV28|TRBJ2-7
TGTGCCAGCAGTTTCCGTGGGAGCACCTACGAGCAGTACTTC
CASSFRGSTYEQYF
>.|TRBD1|TRBV4-1|TRBJ2-7
TGCGCCAGCAGCTTGCGACAGGGGCTCAACTACGAGCAGTACTTC
CASSLRQGLNYEQYF